A selection of T cell receptor beta chains follows, all from one sample in a study of T cells in Graves' hyperthyroidism and ophthalmopathy. TCRdb re-derived calls from the multiplex PCR reads in MiXCR, one entry per CDR3 protein. Among approximately 500,000 distinct CDR3 sequences listed, 40% to 55% were seen once. The material sequenced was peripheral blood or thyroid tissue (not recorded which). These TCRs come from a woman aged 18-35 years with Graves' hyperthyroidism. Each CDR3 is given with its conserved first and last residue. The D gene is left open where the match is weak. Clone size is stated in some rows and not others, as once, few, many or a class when expanded.

clone size,J gene,D gene,V gene,CDR3 protein,CDR3 DNA
NA,TRBJ2-7,TRBD2,TRBV7-2,CASSLAGAGSEQYF,TGTGCCAGCAGCTTAGCGGGAGCGGGAAGCGAGCAGTACTTC
many,TRBJ2-2,NA,TRBV4-2,CASSGGRLEYSNTGELFF,TGTGCCAGCAGTGGGGGGAGGCTGGAATACTCGAACACCGGGGAGCTGTTTTTT
NA,TRBJ1-4,NA,TRBV12-3/TRBV12-4,CASSSGSYEKLFF,TGTGCCAGCAGTTCGGGCAGCTATGAAAAACTGTTTTTT
many,TRBJ1-5,TRBD1,TRBV7-8,CASSSTGGIQPQHF,TGTGCCAGCAGCTCGACAGGGGGGATTCAGCCCCAGCATTTT
many,TRBJ2-2,NA,TRBV6-1,CASIDGWDGELFF,TGTGCCAGCATCGATGGGTGGGACGGGGAGCTGTTTTTT
NA,TRBJ2-2,TRBD2,TRBV20-1,CSANPSGILNTGELFF,TGCAGTGCGAACCCTAGCGGAATACTCAACACCGGGGAGCTGTTTTTT
few,TRBJ2-7,NA,TRBV5-1,CASSLGLESPPYEQYF,TGCGCCAGCAGCTTGGGGCTAGAGAGCCCCCCCTACGAGCAGTACTTC
many,TRBJ1-2,TRBD1,TRBV7-9,CASSRQGKDNYGYTF,TGTGCCAGCAGCCGACAGGGGAAGGATAACTATGGCTACACCTTC
NA,TRBJ1-3,TRBD1,TRBV20-1,CSAGRTGEKSGSGNTIYF,TGCAGTGCGGGTAGGACAGGGGAGAAATCAGGGTCTGGAAACACCATATATTTT
once,TRBJ2-2,NA,TRBV6-5,CASSYSIRQDYTGELFF,TGTGCCAGCAGTTACTCCATTCGACAGGACTACACCGGGGAGCTGTTTTTT
once,TRBJ1-6,TRBD1,TRBV2,CASSLGQYSPLHF,TGTGCCAGCAGTCTGGGACAGTACTCACCCCTCCACTTT
many,TRBJ2-5,NA,TRBV5-8,CASSLPSTRQETQYF,TGTGCCAGCAGCTTGCCTTCGACCAGACAAGAGACCCAGTACTTC
NA,TRBJ2-7,NA,TRBV2,CASSVGGALYEQYF,TGTGCCAGCTCCGTTGGGGGGGCCCTCTACGAGCAGTACTTC
few,TRBJ2-3,NA,TRBV29-1,CSVEDHAVRTDTQYF,TGCAGCGTTGAAGATCATGCGGTTCGCACAGATACGCAGTATTTT
many,TRBJ2-7,TRBD2,TRBV25-1,CASSVIAGVAYEQYF,TGTGCCAGCAGTGTGATAGCGGGGGTGGCCTACGAGCAGTACTTC
few,TRBJ2-1,TRBD1,TRBV7-7,CASSQDRSDEQFF,TGTGCCAGCAGCCAGGACAGGTCCGATGAGCAGTTCTTC
NA,TRBJ1-2,NA,TRBV4-2,CASSQDMGTSYGYTF,TGTGCCAGCAGCCAAGATATGGGGACCTCCTATGGCTACACCTTC
NA,TRBJ1-5,NA,TRBV30,CAWTTGKSSQPQHF,TGTGCCTGGACCACAGGGAAAAGTAGTCAGCCCCAGCATTTT
many,TRBJ1-1,NA,TRBV7-2,CASSGMRGQGNTEAFF,TGTGCCAGCAGCGGTATGCGGGGGCAGGGGAACACTGAAGCTTTCTTT
NA,TRBJ2-5,TRBD2,TRBV20-1,CSAPLAGQETQYF,TGCAGTGCTCCCTTAGCGGGACAAGAGACCCAGTACTTC
once,TRBJ1-1,NA,TRBV2,CAFNPQRMNTEAFF,TGTGCCTTCAATCCTCAGAGGATGAACACTGAAGCTTTCTTT
many,TRBJ1-5,NA,TRBV29-1,CSVEVRDSGNQPQHF,TGCAGCGTTGAAGTTCGGGATTCGGGCAATCAGCCCCAGCATTTT
many,TRBJ1-3,NA,TRBV2,CASSEAAGNTIYF,TGTGCCAGCAGTGAAGCGGCTGGAAACACCATATATTTT
NA,TRBJ1-6,TRBD1,TRBV2,CASSAGGDSPLHF,TGTGCCAGCAGTGCAGGGGGAGATTCACCCCTCCACTTT
NA,TRBJ1-1,TRBD1,TRBV2,CASSERDRANTEAFF,TGTGCCAGCAGTGAACGGGACAGGGCGAACACTGAAGCTTTCTTT
many,TRBJ1-1,TRBD1,TRBV7-9,CASNDRGPGQANTEAFF,TGTGCCAGCAACGATAGAGGTCCGGGACAGGCAAACACTGAAGCTTTCTTT
NA,TRBJ1-3,NA,TRBV4-2,CASSQDGSNSGNTIYF,TGTGCCAGCAGCCAAGACGGCTCCAACTCTGGAAACACCATATATTTT
many,TRBJ1-1,NA,TRBV7-9,CASSSQVGEAFF,TGTGCCAGCAGCTCCCAAGTAGGTGAAGCTTTCTTT
many,TRBJ1-4,NA,TRBV27,CASGRGSEKLFF,TGTGCCAGCGGACGTGGGTCTGAAAAACTGTTTTTT
once,TRBJ2-5,NA,TRBV2,CASSYGIVGTQYF,TGTGCCAGCAGTTACGGGATTGTCGGGACCCAGTACTTC
NA,TRBJ2-2,TRBD2,TRBV15,CATSRVGDGRAGELFF,TGTGCCACCAGCAGAGTGGGCGACGGGAGGGCCGGGGAGCTGTTTTTT
many,TRBJ1-1,NA,TRBV4-1,CASSRLTAYGEAFF,TGCGCCAGCAGCCGACTGACAGCCTACGGTGAAGCTTTCTTT
many,TRBJ2-2,NA,TRBV19,CASTRLPWTGELFF,TGTGCCAGTACCCGGCTCCCTTGGACCGGGGAGCTGTTTTTT
many,TRBJ2-7,TRBD2,TRBV6-5,CASIRRGGPHEQYF,TGTGCCAGCATCCGAAGGGGAGGGCCCCACGAGCAGTACTTC